The source of this TCR beta chain is a study of lymphopenia after photon versus proton radiotherapy. Study-wide results and limits: Better survival with proton therapy was suggested as possible, not demonstrated. A bigger post-nadir fall in TCR diversity correlated inversely with survival time in deceased patients. Relative stability marked proton patients; photon patients lost diversity and naive cells. Oligoclonal CD8+ Temra expansion after nadir drove photon patients' diversity drop.

As regards this clone: What it binds is unknown.

Assay used: immunoSEQ multiplex PCR; TCRdb lists only in-frame clones, some missing. This sample yields 150,000 or so clones, of which about nine tenths are seen a single time; about 4.3% belongs to the top ten. This CDR3 has 16 amino acids. Germline V gene sequence: CDR1 SGHRS, CDR2 YFSETQ. Unmatched junction bases numbered 10, after V lost 4 bases and J lost 7 bases. The receptor was derived from a man aged 45 to 65 with gastric cancer. The source was peripheral blood, collected from a patient treated with photon-based radiotherapy. This chain uses TRBV5-1 with TRBJ2-2; TRBD2 aligns across 10 bases. CDR3 DNA sequence: TGCGCCAGCAGCCCCGCTAGCGGGAGAGGGCACGGGGAGCTGTTTTTT. Amino acid sequence: CASSPASGRGHGELFF.